The following is a T cell receptor (beta chain) sequence with its context. No antigen is known for it. This sample was included in a study of T cell repertoires in cytomegalovirus infection. Per the germline V gene, CDR1 is MNHEY and CDR2 is SMNVEV (reference sequence). This CDR3 is built from 15 residues. V was cut by 5 bases and J by 7 bases, with 21 bases left in between. One entry per CDR3 protein results from TCRdb running MiXCR on the reads. Among 250,000 to 400,000 distinct CDR3 sequences listed, 20% to 25% were seen once. Material: cultured PBMCs, obtained from culture after CMV antigen stimulation. This rearrangement joins TRBV27 to TRBJ2-7, with D tentatively TRBD2 (5 bases). The clonotype was recovered from a human donor in good health (CMV status not recorded). Some clones in this sample may be carry-over from other donors' samples. CDR3 loop: CASSPGPDSFGEQYF. The DNA for the CDR3 is TGTGCCAGCAGTCCCGGCCCGGACTCTTTCGGGGAGCAGTACTTC.